This T cell receptor (beta chain) derives from a study of PD-1 blockade in classical Hodgkin lymphoma. The study, taken as a whole, reports: The authors excluded patients who started nivolumab under 1 year after ASCT.

Time point of the sample: cycle 4 day 1 (C4D1), after more than five weeks of nivolumab. There was relapse after autologous stem cell transplantation in every patient, and there was variation in brentuximab vedotin exposure. Assay used: immunoSEQ multiplex PCR; TCRdb lists only in-frame clones, some missing. Among some 96,000 clones listed, approximately 94% were seen once. After removal of 4 bases from V and 1 base from J, the junction contained 3 bases not matched to a gene. In germline, CDR1 is SGHKS, CDR2 YYEKEE (reference sequence). The CDR3 has 14 amino acids. Worth noting for this clone: Its target is unknown.

The sequences come from peripheral blood mononuclear cells (PBMCs), collected before the fourth cycle of nivolumab. The J gene is TRBJ2-5, the V gene TRBV5-5, with 8 bases that match TRBD1. This sequence originates from a human donor with classical Hodgkin lymphoma. CDR3 coding DNA: TGTGCCAGCAGCCCAGGGGGCGGCCAAGAGACCCAGTACTTC. Its translation: CASSPGGGQETQYF. The whole variable domain, filled in from reference TRBV5-5 and TRBJ2-5, reads DAGVTQSPTHLIKTRGQQVTLRCSPISGHKSVSWYQQVLGQGPQFIFQYYEKEERGRGNFPDRFSARQFPNYSSELNVNALLLGDSALYLCASSPGGGQETQYFGPGTRLLVL.